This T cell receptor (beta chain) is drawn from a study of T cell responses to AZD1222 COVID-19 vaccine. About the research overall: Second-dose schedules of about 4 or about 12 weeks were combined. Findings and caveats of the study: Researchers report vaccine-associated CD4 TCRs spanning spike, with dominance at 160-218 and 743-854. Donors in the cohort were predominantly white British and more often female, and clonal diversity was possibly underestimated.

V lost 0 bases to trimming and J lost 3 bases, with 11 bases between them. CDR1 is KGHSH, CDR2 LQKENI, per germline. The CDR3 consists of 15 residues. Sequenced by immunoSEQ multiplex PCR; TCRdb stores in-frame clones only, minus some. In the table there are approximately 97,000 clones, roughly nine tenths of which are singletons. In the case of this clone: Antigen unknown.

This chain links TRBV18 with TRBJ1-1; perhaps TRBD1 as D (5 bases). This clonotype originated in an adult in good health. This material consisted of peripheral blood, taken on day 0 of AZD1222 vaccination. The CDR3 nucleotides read TGTGCCAGCTCACCACCGTCAGGGAGGGACACTGAAGCTTTCTTT. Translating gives CASSPPSGRDTEAFF.